The 14 T cell receptor beta chains below all came from one sample that was sequenced in a study of OX40 agonist ivuxolimab in advanced cancers. The protocol was immunoSEQ multiplex PCR, while the TCRdb copy is restricted to in-frame clones and leaves out a portion. The table shows 65,000 to 95,000 clones, with under 85% occurring only once. The input for sequencing was CD4+ or CD8+ T cells sorted from blood, taken in a trial of the OX40 agonist ivuxolimab. The receptors here all came from an adult with an advanced solid tumor such as melanoma, head and neck, liver or kidney cancer.

This clone showed up just once. The chain couples TRBV28 to TRBJ2-1; 9 nucleotides agree with TRBD1. The junction had 13 bases not matched to a gene; V was cut back by 6 bases and J by 10 bases. This CDR3 is built from 15 residues. Germline V gives CDR1 MDHEN, CDR2 SYDVKM. CDR3 in amino acids: CASRTVPGQGSEQFF. CDR3 DNA sequence: TGTGCCAGCAGGACAGTACCGGGACAGGGCAGCGAGCAGTTCTTC.

The CDR3 loop reads CASSLAGDWGIQYF. Written as DNA, the CDR3 is TGTGCCAGCAGTTTGGCTGGGGATTGGGGCATTCAGTACTTC. The chain is built from TRBV28 and TRBJ2-4; D remains unclear. The germline V and J ends were trimmed by 3 bases and 9 bases, with 15 bases remaining between them. CDR3 length: 14 amino acids. Germline CDR1 reads MDHEN; CDR2 reads SYDVKM.

This clone showed up just a few times. The chain uses TRBV29-1 and TRBJ2-1, with 7 bases identical to TRBD2. The CDR3 runs to 14 residues. The germline gives CDR1 SQVTM, CDR2 ANQGSEA. V dropped 2 bases and J dropped 6; count of bases not matched to a gene: 7. CDR3 bases: TGCAGCGTTGAATGGGCAGGGAGGGGCAATGAGCAGTTCTTC. Translation: CSVEWAGRGNEQFF.

The chain couples TRBV9 to TRBJ1-3; D is ambiguous. The CDR3 length is 13 residues. V lost 6 bases, J lost 2 bases, and 9 bases lay in between. From germline, CDR1 is SGDLS and CDR2 YYNGEE. The CDR3 reads CASTSPPGNTIYF. CDR3 nucleotides: TGTGCCAGCACCAGTCCGCCTGGAAACACCATATATTTT.

The genes are TRBV15 and TRBJ2-4; TRBD1 aligns across 7 bases. From germline, CDR1 is LNHNV and CDR2 YYDKDF (reference sequence). V was clipped by 5 bases and J by 0 bases; unmatched bases: 4. The CDR3 is 15 amino acids. CDR3 region: CATSGDSLAKNIQYF. DNA for the CDR3: TGTGCCACCAGCGGGGACAGCTTAGCCAAAAACATTCAGTACTTC. The variable domain in full, completed from reference TRBV15 and TRBJ2-4, reads DAMVIQNPRYQVTQFGKPVTLSCSQTLNHNVMYWYQQKSSQAPKLLFHYYDKDFNNEADTPDNFQSRRPNTSFCFLDIRSPGLGDTAMYLCATSGDSLAKNIQYFGAGTRLSVL.

The rearrangement links TRBV28 to TRBJ2-3; no clear D gene. Germline V CDR1 and CDR2: MDHEN, SYDVKM. Trimming cost V 6 bases and J 4 bases, with 14 bases left between them. The CDR3 length is 14 residues. CDR3 region: CASSPGGVADTQYF. DNA for the CDR3: TGTGCCAGCAGCCCCGGCGGTGTGGCAGATACGCAGTATTTT.

This chain connects TRBV5-6 to TRBJ2-5; the match to TRBD1 covers 11 bases. Looked up from germline, CDR1 is SGHDT and CDR2 is YYEEEE. Losses at the gene ends were 2 bases for V and 2 bases for J; bases not matched to a gene: 5. The CDR3 contains 16 residues. CDR3 DNA: TGTGCCAGCAGCTTAAGAGGACAGGGGGCTCAAGAGACCCAGTACTTC. It yields the protein CASSLRGQGAQETQYF. The whole variable domain, filled in from reference TRBV5-6 and TRBJ2-5, reads DAGVTQSPTHLIKTRGQQVTLRCSPKSGHDTVSWYQQALGQGPQFIFQYYEEEERQRGNFPDRFSGHQFPNYSSELNVNALLLGDSALYLCASSLRGQGAQETQYFGPGTRLLVL.

J is TRBJ2-7 and V is TRBV2; D call uncertain. CDR3 length equals 12 residues. V was cut by 2 bases and J by 2 bases, with 4 bases left in between. CDR1 SNHLY and CDR2 FYNNEI come from the germline V gene. The CDR3 loop is CASSEPPYEQYF. As DNA, the CDR3 is TGTGCCAGCAGTGAACCCCCCTACGAGCAGTACTTC.

V and J are TRBV6-6 and TRBJ1-5; TRBD1 might be the D (6 bases). V was shortened by 8 bases and J by 0 bases, with 14 bases between the two germline ends. Germline CDR1 and CDR2: MNHNY and SVGAGI (reference sequence). The CDR3 length is 15 residues. CDR3 sequence reads: CASRGPYLSNQPQHF. The CDR3 DNA sequence: TGTGCCAGCCGGGGGCCCTACCTTAGCAATCAGCCCCAGCATTTT.

On this clone: The same CDR3 arises from other DNA sequences in this sample as well. The chain combines TRBV7-9 with TRBJ1-4; D may be TRBD1 (5 bases). V lost 0 bases and J 8 bases, leaving 7 bases between the germline ends. CDR1 SEHNR and CDR2 FQNEAQ come from the germline V gene (reference sequence). The CDR3 runs 13 residues. The CDR3 DNA is TGTGCCAGCAGCTTAGCGAGGGGCGAAAAACTGTTTTTT. Its translation: CASSLARGEKLFF.

This chain connects TRBV27 to TRBJ2-3; D uncertain. The length of the CDR3 is 11 residues. Looked up from germline, CDR1 is MNHEY and CDR2 is SMNVEV (reference sequence). V was shortened by 10 bases and J by 6 bases, with 11 bases between the two germline ends. The CDR3 bases are TGTGCCACCCAAAATTGGGATACGCAGTATTTT. Translation gives CATQNWDTQYF.

This chain uses TRBV19 with TRBJ2-7; 8 nucleotides match TRBD2. This CDR3 is built from 14 residues. The ends lost 4 bases at V and 3 bases at J; junction bases unmatched: 5. Germline V gives CDR1 LNHDA, CDR2 SQIVND (reference sequence). The CDR3 loop reads CASSTARGGYEQYF. CDR3 bases: TGTGCCAGTAGTACCGCACGGGGGGGCTACGAGCAGTACTTC.

The chain uses TRBV5-6 and TRBJ1-2; D uncertain. Germline V gives CDR1 SGHDT, CDR2 YYEEEE. The CDR3 has 12 residues. Trimming stripped 0 bases from V and 4 bases from J, with 4 bases between. This CDR3 is CASSLGGYGYTF. CDR3 nucleotides: TGTGCCAGCAGCTTGGGAGGCTATGGCTACACCTTC.

The rearrangement joins TRBV27 to TRBJ2-2; TRBD1 aligns across 9 bases. The CDR3 runs 15 residues. V gave up 4 bases and J gave up 6 bases; unmatched junction bases: 6. The V gene's germline CDR1 is MNHEY and CDR2 SMNVEV (reference sequence). CDR3 region: CASSWRQGGAGELFF. CDR3 DNA: TGTGCCAGCAGTTGGAGACAGGGGGGGGCCGGGGAGCTGTTTTTT.